This TCR beta chain was sequenced during a study of Graves' ophthalmopathy and Graves' hyperthyroidism. Researchers took RNA transcripts and amplified TCR beta CDR3 regions from them. HTBI primers served in a first-round RT-PCR, which a second-round multiplex PCR followed. TCRdb used MiXCR to reprocess the multiplex PCR reads, holding one entry per CDR3 protein. The repertoire has around 670,000 distinct CDR3 sequences, around 40% of them found once; the top ten carry 44%. The germline V and J ends were trimmed by 4 bases and 11 bases, with 12 bases remaining between them. This CDR3 is built from 11 residues. The PBMCs were taken from more than 8 ml of fresh peripheral blood.

The TCR comes from an adult man with Graves' ophthalmopathy. The sequenced sample was peripheral blood. The chain links TRBV12-3 or TRBV12-4 to TRBJ2-7; maybe TRBD1 (5 bases). The CDR3 region is CASSSPGREYF. CDR3 in DNA: TGTGCCAGCAGTTCTCCCGGCAGGGAGTACTTC.